This T cell receptor (beta chain) was sequenced in a study of cytomegalovirus exposure and HLA in healthy donors (dated by TCRdb to 2016 to 2017). A note on the overall study: An earlier analysis of approximately 640 of the donors reported more than 250 Gb of sequence data and 117 million unique TCR beta sequences from about 180 million T cells. A later analysis re-analyzed previously published TCR beta repertoires from approximately 700 donors and added high-resolution HLA genotyping to study TCR occurrence patterns. High-throughput TCR immunosequencing, statistical association of individual TCRs with disease status, and machine learning were combined to predict cytomegalovirus infection status. In an earlier analysis of a few hundred of the donors, high-throughput TCR beta sequencing was used to judge whether each TCR beta V gene segment behaved as functional or pseudogenic. On average, about 240,000 unique TCR beta nucleotide sequences were sequenced per donor among roughly 430 genotyped donors of the cohort, with approximately 18% of those sequences being non-productive. Alongside the repertoire data, information on donor age, sex, ethnicity and CMV serostatus was compiled. The T cell repertoires of around 670 subjects were profiled by immunosequencing and related to cytomegalovirus serostatus. Roughly 300 gigabases of sequencing data and tens of millions of unique TCR sequences were included in an early release covering about 700 HLA-typed donors. The aim of the study was to test whether cataloging public T cell receptors could identify signatures of past pathogen exposure. The number of typed donors differed by locus: about 629-630 for A, B, C, DRB1 and DQB1; roughly 510 for DQA1; 606 for DPA1; and roughly 470 for DPB1. In a later genetic analysis, genome-wide SNP genotypes for about 55% of the roughly 700 donors were used, and that subset was treated as a discovery cohort. Among the approximately 430 genotyped donors, around 81% belonged to the genetic ancestry cluster associated with self-reported Caucasian donors. All discovery cohort repertoires had been generated using a single sequencing platform. In addition to the first cohort of around 670 subjects, a separate validation cohort of under 150 different subjects was used. Roughly 5 DR-DQ haplotypes were handled as single units for association and clustering, since linkage in the cohort was strong. HLA typing covered class I and class II loci at four-digit resolution. Rather than using new phenotypic data, the later analysis identified candidate immune exposures from TCR beta sequences and from how often those sequences occurred across donors. Broader findings and caveats from the paper: Because the 87-base-pair reads could not distinguish some IMGT-functional V segments, including TRBV6-2 and TRBV6-3, those segments were excluded. This cohort had only TCR beta chains sequenced, and the lack of alpha or paired-chain data limited which features could be detected. In a later analysis, several top co-occurrence clusters were reported to appear linked to parvovirus B19, influenza, CMV and Epstein-Barr virus. In the study, some 160 TCR beta chains were listed as associated with cytomegalovirus. The only immune exposure information available for the cohort was CMV serostatus. In a later analysis, the rate of TCR association differed among HLA loci, with DRB1 alleles having the most associated TCRs and HLA-C alleles having the fewest. A further reported finding was that TCR beta sequences accurately predicted the HLA-A and HLA-B alleles for most subjects in the first cohort. About 17 rarely observed V segments, including chromosome 9 orphons, were excluded from the earlier analysis of approximately 500 of the donors because counts were too low. Most TCR sequences were seen in very few donors, while some public TCRs were found in many individuals. Compared with the 666-donor mean, donors in an Asian-associated ancestry cluster had fewer N-insertions in productive TCRs, according to a later genetic analysis. Presence/absence analyses assumed roughly uniform sequencing depth across donors, an assumption that may not hold. A group of highly shared sequence variants was considered likely to be a technical artifact of the sequencing pipeline. In a later genetic analysis, a missense DCLRE1C variant was associated with V-gene and J-gene trimming of TCR beta chains, and the association was replicated in an independent cohort. Cytomegalovirus status was reported to be diagnosed by the classifier with high specificity and sensitivity in both the original and validation cohorts. Specific HLA alleles were associated with roughly 17,000 TCR beta sequences at a false discovery rate of 0.05 in a later analysis. A later analysis found that most CMV-associated TCR beta chains appeared HLA-restricted, with HLA associations seemingly driven largely by CMV exposure. Broadly in line with IMGT annotations, most TCR beta V segments showed up in productive rearrangements about 90% or about 30% of the time in an earlier analysis of around 550 of the donors. Correlated functional status among segregating V segments might be attributable to linkage disequilibrium, but an unknown experimental factor could not be ruled out. In a later analysis, HLA-associated TCR beta chains showed more clonal expansion and lower generation probabilities than non-associated chains that were equally common. Assigning TCR associations to individual alleles was difficult when HLA alleles, especially DR and DQ, strongly co-occurred. HLA typing was unavailable for some donors at each locus, so association tests used only the typed subset. In vitro tests confirmed that a few of the cytomegalovirus-associated TCR beta chains recognize cytomegalovirus antigens. The authors suggested that the approach could potentially be generalized to other disease states and immunological phenotypes.

The cohort comprised some 730 healthy bone marrow donors. All cohort members were sampled while nominally healthy, although unrecorded immune exposures were likely present. The donor tested CMV seropositive and was one of the 289 seropositive cohort members. Each donor provided a peripheral blood sample, and peripheral blood mononuclear cells were used for TCR beta sequencing. Genomic DNA extraction from the blood cell samples was performed with the Qiagen DNeasy Blood Extraction Kit. The receptor library was made with the immunoSEQ multiplex PCR assay. For the multiplex PCR, a mixture combining 60 forward primers for TCR Vbeta segments and 13 reverse primers for TCR Jbeta segments was used. A multiplex PCR assay on genomic DNA amplified the CDR3 region of rearranged TCR beta genes. The amplified TCR beta libraries were sequenced on the Illumina HiSeq System as 87-base-pair reads. The authors' analysis ran thus. Across the 500 to 750 repertoires, a later analysis counted around 80 million unique TCR beta chains, some 11 million of which were shared by at least two donors. A nearest-neighbor algorithm error-corrected the raw reads and collapsed the reads into unique sequences, merging closely related sequences to remove PCR and sequencing errors. Alignment of CDR3 sequences to IMGT reference sequences was used to assign V, D and J gene segments. For a sequence to be retained, at least a six-nucleotide match to both a V gene segment and a J gene segment was required. Rearrangements were called productive when the CDR3 lacked stop codons and stayed in frame with V and J; all others were non-productive. Following IMGT convention, CDR3 was defined as the stretch from the second conserved V-encoded cysteine up to the conserved J-encoded phenylalanine. In an earlier analysis of roughly 580 of the donors, sequences lacking an unambiguous match to a single V gene segment were excluded. In an earlier analysis of approximately 610 of the donors, V segments were called functional above 56.7% productive rearrangements and were called segregating when the between-donor standard deviation exceeded 5%. A statistical classification framework was built to diagnose cytomegalovirus status from the catalog of TCR beta chain sequences. V and J gene assignment, in a later analysis, came from comparing TCR nucleotide sequences with IMGT/GENE-DB human TR gene sequences. The TCRdist pipeline was used in a later analysis to assign CDR3 sequences and most-parsimonious VDJ recombination scenarios. In a later analysis, every TCR beta chain was defined by the combination of its CDR3 amino acid sequence and its V-gene family, and reads without a unique V-gene family were dropped. In a later analysis, 500 to 700 highly shared, low-generation-probability nucleotide sequences were removed to address suspected cross-contamination and a sequencing artifact. In a later analysis, a clonal expansion index for each public chain was calculated from normalized within-repertoire ranks of inferred template counts. Generation probabilities in a later analysis came from a VDJ recombination model fitted to out-of-frame rearrangements, and those results were checked against IGoR. Hypergeometric tests were used in a later analysis to score TCR-TCR, TCR-HLA and TCR-CMV co-occurrence, with a repertoire-size bias correction applied to the TCR pairs. False discovery rates were estimated in a later analysis by permuting HLA or CMV assignments 20 times. In a later analysis, co-occurring TCRs were grouped using DBSCAN, with TCRdist sequence similarity added in when clustering inside HLA-allele-positive subsets. Repertoires with fewer than 30,000 or more than 120,000 public chains were left out of co-occurrence clustering, as were about 5 repertoires with anomalous nucleotide sharing. TCRdb retrieved this table from immuneACCESS and kept in-frame rearrangements only. Not all clones are present; in checked studies, unresolved V genes account for under half, and no reason is known for the remainder. The DNA was the basis for D and trimming; V, J and clone size are from that table. This sample gives 150,000 to 250,000 clones in total; more than 75% of them show up just once. Together, the top ten hold 6.5% of the sample.

The CDR3, from cysteine to phenylalanine, totals 16 residues. The kept DNA is CDR3 alone, 48 bases in frame from the first base. Reading the germline V gene gives CDR1 MDHEN and CDR2 SYDVKM. The junction shows trimming of 7 bases on V and 2 bases on J, and the gene matches do not reach 14 bases of it. Remarks on this clone: The specificity of this receptor is unknown. No much larger clonotype is one base removed from it; base qualities were not supplied.

This sequence uses TRBV28 and TRBJ2-7; TRBD1 lines up with 7 middle nucleotides. The sequence was obtained from a woman aged 45-60 years in good health and CMV-seropositive. The sequenced material came from PBMCs. The DNA is as follows: TGTGCCAGCAACCCCCCCGGGACAGCGAAACCCTACGAGCAGTACTTC. This sequence encodes CASNPPGTAKPYEQYF.